These 27 T cell receptor beta chains were sequenced from one sample in a study of T-cell memory formation after mild COVID-19. Via MiXCR, TCRdb re-called the 5' RACE reads, giving one row per CDR3 protein. Altogether under 50,000 distinct CDR3 sequences are present, around 25% being singletons, with the ten largest covering around 45%. What was sequenced was PBMCs or a T cell subset sorted from them (not recorded which). These receptors all come from a man between 18 and 29 years old who had mild COVID-19 (a few samples of this study predate the infection). Cell type and time point are not known.

The CDR3 nucleotides are TGCAGCGTAGTAAAGGGGGTCGAAGCTTTCTTT. Its translation: CSVVKGVEAFF. The V call is TRBV29-1, the J call TRBJ1-1; possibly TRBD1 for D (6 bases). From germline, CDR1 is SQVTM and CDR2 ANQGSEA. The CDR3 consists of 11 residues. V lost 6 bases, J lost 8 bases, and 13 bases lay in between.

This sequence joins TRBV10-2 and TRBJ1-2, with 8 nucleotides matching TRBD1. V lost 7 bases and J lost 6; bases outside the gene matches: 4. This CDR3 contains 12 residues. Germline-derived CDR1 and CDR2 are WSHSY and SAAADI. As DNA, the CDR3 is TGCGCCAGCACGAACAGGGGGGATGGCTACACCTTC. Encoded protein: CASTNRGDGYTF.

The chain links TRBV7-3 to TRBJ2-2; D is ambiguous. The V gene's germline CDR1 is SGHTA and CDR2 FQGTGA. The CDR3 contains 14 residues. With 2 bases removed from V and 5 bases from J, the gap between germline ends came to 9 bases. CDR3 nucleotides: TGTGCCAGCAGCTTAGCCGACATGACCGGGGAGCTGTTTTTT. Translation: CASSLADMTGELFF.

This clonotype came up a few times. This sequence joins TRBV6-5 and TRBJ2-6, with 8 bases lining up with TRBD1. Trimming took 5 bases from V and 1 from J; bases not matched to a gene: 1. The CDR3 runs to 15 residues. The V gene's germline CDR1 is MNHEY and CDR2 SVGAGI. CDR3 residues: CASSHRGSGANVLTF. Written as DNA, the CDR3 is TGTGCCAGCAGTCACAGGGGGTCTGGGGCCAACGTCCTGACTTTC.

This clonotype was recorded many times. In DNA form, the CDR3 reads TGTGCCAGCAGTCCCAGCTACTACAATGAGCAGTTCTTC. Translation gives CASSPSYYNEQFF. The chain has TRBV6-2 or TRBV6-3 and TRBJ2-1; D not certain. V lost 5 bases and J lost 3, with 8 bases in between. The V gene's germline CDR1 is MNHEY and CDR2 SVGEGT. This CDR3 spans 13 amino acids.

This chain uses TRBV5-4 with TRBJ1-1; D is perhaps TRBD1 (5 bases). Trimming left V 4 bases short and J 0 bases short, with 7 bases between. CDR1 and CDR2 (germline): SGHNT, YYREEE (reference sequence). The CDR3 covers 13 residues. CDR3 amino acids: CASSGGLNTEAFF. The CDR3 DNA reads TGTGCCAGCAGCGGGGGGTTGAACACTGAAGCTTTCTTT.

The chain is built from TRBV4-3 and TRBJ2-7, with 9 positions matching TRBD2. The CDR3 is made up of 14 amino acids. The ends lost 0 bases at V and 7 bases at J; junction bases unmatched: 4. Germline assignment: CDR1 LGHNA and CDR2 YSLEER. CDR3 loop: CASSQELAGREQYF. In nucleotides, the CDR3 is TGCGCCAGCAGCCAAGAGCTAGCGGGGAGGGAGCAGTACTTC.

This clonotype was counted a few times. The V call is TRBV13, the J call TRBJ2-3; no clear D. Looked up from germline, CDR1 is PRHDT and CDR2 is FYEKMQ (reference sequence). This CDR3 region has 11 residues. The germline V and J ends were trimmed by 4 bases and 6 bases, with 5 bases remaining between them. The CDR3 bases are TGTGCCAGCAGCTCCGCGGATACGCAGTATTTT. This gives the protein CASSSADTQYF.

This clonotype was observed a handful of times. This chain uses TRBV4-1 with TRBJ1-2, with TRBD1 matching over 7 bases. The ends lost 5 bases at V and 8 bases at J; junction bases unmatched: 8. The CDR3 is made up of 13 amino acids. Germline CDR1 MGHRA, CDR2 YSYEKL. CDR3 loop: CASSETGIAGYTF. The CDR3 nucleotides read TGCGCCAGCAGCGAGACAGGGATCGCCGGCTACACCTTC.

The rearrangement joins TRBV20-1 to TRBJ1-6; 9 positions agree with TRBD1. Germline assignment: CDR1 DFQATT and CDR2 SNEGSKA (reference sequence). Trimming took 6 bases from V and 10 from J; bases not matched to a gene: 7. CDR3 length equals 13 residues. The CDR3 here is CSARTGEGSPLHF. In DNA form, the CDR3 reads TGCAGTGCCAGGACAGGGGAAGGGTCACCCCTCCACTTT.

V is TRBV7-9 and J is TRBJ2-5; D tentatively fits TRBD1 or TRBD2 (5 bases each). CDR1 SEHNR and CDR2 FQNEAQ come from the germline V gene (reference sequence). V was trimmed by 5 bases and J by 5 bases, leaving 18 bases between them. The CDR3 extends over 15 amino acids. CDR3 bases: TGTGCCAGCAGCCCCCGGGACCACCTAAGGGAGACCCAGTACTTC. It is translated as CASSPRDHLRETQYF.

This clonotype was observed a handful of times. The germline gene is not matched at one end of the junction; a read error may be the cause. V is TRBV7-7 and J is TRBJ2-5; no firm D call. Germline-derived CDR1 and CDR2 are SSHAT and FNYEAQ (reference sequence). The CDR3 has 12 residues. CDR3 protein: CASTTIGETQYF. DNA for the CDR3: TGTGCTAGCACCACAATCGGGGAGACCCAGTACTTC.

The gene calls are TRBV6-5 and TRBJ1-1; D gene unclear. This CDR3 region has 13 residues. Germline V gene sequence: CDR1 MNHEY, CDR2 SVGAGI. The V and J ends lost 8 bases and 3 bases respectively, with 13 bases between them. The CDR3 DNA is TGTGCCAGCGCCCCGAGGTGGGACACTGAAGCTTTCTTT. Protein product: CASAPRWDTEAFF.

The gene calls are TRBV9 and TRBJ1-3; a possible D gene is TRBD1 (6 bases). The V gene's germline CDR1 is SGDLS and CDR2 YYNGEE. Trimming removed 4 bases at V and 3 bases at J, with 8 bases between. This CDR3 has 13 amino acids. CDR3 in amino acids: CASSWTVGNTIYF. CDR3 nucleotides: TGTGCCAGCAGCTGGACAGTTGGAAACACCATATATTTT.

The chain couples TRBV2 to TRBJ2-1; 12 bases align to TRBD2. CDR3 length: 17 residues. CDR1 and CDR2 from the germline V gene are SNHLY and FYNNEI. V shed 0 bases, J shed 7 bases, and the junction held 7 bases outside the gene matches. The CDR3 spells CASSEALPSGGGNEQFF. The CDR3 DNA follows: TGTGCCAGCAGTGAAGCGCTTCCTAGCGGGGGGGGAAATGAGCAGTTCTTC.

The V gene is TRBV10-3, the J gene TRBJ2-7; no definite D call. This CDR3 is built from 14 residues. Trimming shortened V by 0 bases and J by 5 bases, and 11 bases separated the two germline ends. CDR1 ENHRY and CDR2 SYGVKD come from the germline V gene. The DNA for the CDR3 is TGTGCCATCAGTGAGTCAAACAGTATTCACGAGCAGTACTTC. It yields the protein CAISESNSIHEQYF.

This chain uses TRBV30 with TRBJ2-1; D might be TRBD2 (5 bases). The DNA end is more similar to TRBJ2-7, so the J call may be wrong. The CDR3 is made up of 14 amino acids. Germline CDR1 and CDR2: GTSNPN and SVGIG (reference sequence). In DNA, the CDR3 is TGTGCCTGGAGTTATGGTGCTACTGCGGGCGAGCAGTACTTC. As protein: CAWSYGATAGEQYF.

This sequence joins TRBV6-2 or TRBV6-3 and TRBJ2-2; D ambiguous. V was clipped by 2 bases and J by 0 bases, with 19 bases between them. This CDR3 is built from 19 residues. Germline V gene sequence: CDR1 MNHEY, CDR2 SVGEGT. CDR3 in amino acids: CASSYSPDGSSSNTGELFF. CDR3 sequence (DNA): TGTGCCAGCAGTTACAGTCCGGACGGGTCCTCTTCGAACACCGGGGAGCTGTTTTTT.

This clonotype has at least ten counts. This chain connects TRBV7-9 to TRBJ2-2; D is undetermined. The V gene's germline CDR1 is SEHNR and CDR2 FQNEAQ (reference sequence). The CDR3 contains 13 residues. V lost 7 bases, J lost 0 bases, and 6 bases lay in between. CDR3 residues: CASNQANTGELFF. As DNA, the CDR3 is TGTGCCAGCAACCAGGCGAACACCGGGGAGCTGTTTTTT.

The chain employs TRBV25-1 and TRBJ1-5; possibly TRBD1 for D (5 bases). The germline V and J ends were trimmed by 1 base and 7 bases, with 11 bases remaining between them. Germline CDR1 reads MGHDK; CDR2 reads SYGVNS. The CDR3 extends over 14 amino acids. CDR3 loop: CASSEFGGGQPQHF. The CDR3, as DNA: TGTGCCAGCAGTGAATTTGGGGGAGGGCAGCCCCAGCATTTT.

This chain joins TRBV4-2 and TRBJ2-5; the D is unclear. Between the trimmed V and J ends, which lost 3 bases and 4 bases, there was a span of 18 bases. Germline lookup yields CDR1 LGHNA and CDR2 YNFKEQ. CDR3 length: 16 residues. The CDR3 DNA sequence: TGTGCCAGCAGCCAGGAAGAAGGGTCCCGCGGAGAGACCCAGTACTTC. Its protein product is CASSQEEGSRGETQYF.

This clonotype was detected a few times. The chain has TRBV29-1 and TRBJ2-7; TRBD2 aligns across 7 bases. CDR1 is SQVTM and CDR2 is ANQGSEA in the germline V gene. Trimming at V came to 6 bases and at J to 6 bases, leaving 11 bases not matched to a gene. The CDR3 is 13 residues long. This CDR3 is CSVKDPGGVEQYF. CDR3 coding DNA: TGCAGCGTGAAGGACCCGGGGGGTGTCGAGCAGTACTTC.

The chain joins TRBV7-9 to TRBJ1-2; D not certain. The V gene's germline CDR1 is SEHNR and CDR2 FQNEAQ (reference sequence). The V and J ends lost 5 bases and 8 bases respectively, with 12 bases between them. CDR3 length: 12 amino acids. Here the CDR3 reads CASSTGRGGYTF. In DNA, the CDR3 is TGTGCCAGCAGCACTGGCCGAGGAGGCTACACCTTC.

The chain is built from TRBV7-9 and TRBJ2-1; no clear D. Trimming removed 7 bases from V and 4 bases from J, with 11 bases in between. The CDR3 spans 13 residues. Germline assignment: CDR1 SEHNR and CDR2 FQNEAQ (reference sequence). The CDR3 nucleotides read TGTGCCAGCACCCCATCAGCATACAATGAGCAGTTCTTC. It yields the protein CASTPSAYNEQFF.

The chain links TRBV4-3 to TRBJ2-1, with 10 bases fitting TRBD1. The CDR3 runs to 16 residues. The germline CDR1 and CDR2 sequences are LGHNA and YSLEER. V dropped 5 bases and J dropped 8; count of bases not matched to a gene: 12. The CDR3 coding sequence is TGCGCCAGCAGCGCCAGTTGGGGGACAGGGGTAGATGAGCAGTTCTTC. It translates to CASSASWGTGVDEQFF.

The V gene is TRBV7-2, the J gene TRBJ2-2, with D unresolved. The CDR3 has 16 amino acids. CDR1 is SGHTA and CDR2 is FQGNSA in the germline V gene. V was trimmed by 4 bases and J by 5 bases, leaving 17 bases between them. CDR3 in DNA: TGTGCCAGCAGCTATACCCTCGGTATACGTACCGGGGAGCTGTTTTTT. It is translated as CASSYTLGIRTGELFF. The variable domain in full, completed from reference TRBV7-2 and TRBJ2-2, reads GAGVSQSPSNKVTEKGKDVELRCDPISGHTALYWYRQSLGQGLEFLIYFQGNSAPDKSGLPSDRFSAERTGGSVSTLTIQRTQQEDSAVYLCASSYTLGIRTGELFFGEGSRLTVL.

This chain joins TRBV7-9 and TRBJ2-7; 8 nucleotides line up with TRBD1. Trimming took 0 bases from V and 3 from J; bases not matched to a gene: 10. CDR3 length: 17 amino acids. Germline V gene lookup returns CDR1 SEHNR and CDR2 FQNEAQ (reference sequence). The CDR3: CASSLATRTGRSYEQYV. DNA of the CDR3: TGTGCCAGCAGCTTAGCCACTAGGACAGGGAGAAGCTACGAGCAGTACGTC.